The sample holds one count of the clone carrying this TCR beta chain. Its antigen is currently unknown. Here immunoSEQ multiplex PCR was the method, and the copy in TCRdb shows in-frame clones only, minus some. This sample carries fewer than 600,000 clones, around three quarters of them seen once, and the ten largest clones take more than 10%. Germline V CDR1 and CDR2: KGHSH, LQKENI. This CDR3 has 13 residues. V dropped 5 bases and J dropped 7 bases, with 12 bases sitting between them. The sample originates from a study of shared clonotypes between healthy human individuals. Study-wide findings and caveats: Few donors limited the genetic and exposure-history diversity represented. In this cohort, only blood was sampled, and tissue repertoires likely differ.

Specimen: PBMCs. This chain connects TRBV18 to TRBJ2-1, with D possibly matching TRBD1 (6 bases). The origin of this receptor is a woman aged 40 to 50 in good health. Some clones in this sample may be carry-over from other donors' samples. The CDR3 reads CASSSQGRNEQFF. CDR3 bases: TGTGCCAGCTCATCCCAGGGGCGAAATGAGCAGTTCTTC. Using reference TRBV18 and TRBJ2-1 for the parts outside the CDR3, the full variable domain is NAGVMQNPRHLVRRRGQEARLRCSPMKGHSHVYWYRQLPEEGLKFMVYLQKENIIDESGMPKERFSAEFPKEGPSILRIQQVVRGDSAAYFCASSSQGRNEQFFGPGTRLTVL.